This T cell receptor (beta chain) came from a study of blood T cell repertoires in COVID-19 (dated by TCRdb to about 2020). Regarding the complete study: Collaborator samples came from the United States, Italy and Spain and covered acute and convalescent phases of COVID-19. The sample metadata nearly always contained a de-identified subject ID, COVID-19 status, age in years and sex. Samples were obtained from the ongoing ImmuneRACE study (first 160 participants) and from over 1,000 subjects provided by 6 global collaborators. The prospective study material was composed of cDNA or gDNA derived from T cells, B-cell-depleted T cells, or PBMCs. The dataset comprised deeply sampled blood TCRbeta repertoires from subjects exposed to, actively infected with, or recovered from COVID-19. The repertoires were released in a freely available public database intended as a resource for research on the immune response to SARS-CoV-2. Where HLA class I and class II types were available, the types were taken from metadata supplied by the sample provider, not from assay-based typing.

CDR1 and CDR2 were assigned from the germline V gene as SNHLY and FYNNEI. V is pared back by 7 bases and J by 0 bases, with 12 bases lying between the germline termini. The CDR3 spans 14 residues, from the cysteine through the phenylalanine. Only the CDR3 DNA stays, 42 bases, in frame from base 1. TCRbeta CDR3 regions were amplified from genomic DNA using the immunoSEQ Assay, a bias-controlled multiplex PCR. Regarding the original processing steps: The number of nucleated cells in each sample was estimated by amplification of reference gene primers within the assay. To quantify the absolute abundance of each unique TCRbeta CDR3 rearrangement, sequence reads were collapsed and filtered. For each sample, productive Simpson clonality was calculated by taking the square root of Simpson's diversity index across productive rearrangements. The table was pulled from immuneACCESS by TCRdb, which kept in-frame rearrangements only. Such tables lose some clones; where checked, under half of the loss comes from unresolved V genes, and the rest has no known cause. V and J calls plus clone size are reproduced from that table; the DNA served to infer D and trimming. This sample has 140,000 to 150,000 clones in its table, and roughly 87% of those were observed once. Jointly, the top ten make up approximately 3.7% of the sample.

Notes on this clone: It has no known antigen specificity. The sample holds no much larger clone one base away, and base qualities are not on file.

What the authors observed across the whole study: How much clinical and demographic metadata was included differed by source and by participant, and the metadata was provided uncurated.

Participants in the prospective study were aged roughly 18 to 89 years, lived in 20 to 25 United States geographic areas, and enrolled through a virtual design. Cohort assignment in the prospective study relied on participant-reported clinical history from a screening survey and a study questionnaire. A participant counted as exposed if, within 2 weeks of entering the study, that participant had been in contact with someone who had a PCR-confirmed or clinician-diagnosed COVID-19 case. In the prospective study, whole blood, serum and a nasopharyngeal or oropharyngeal swab were collected from each participant by mobile phlebotomists. Participants in the prospective study had the option to provide additional blood draws and questionnaires over a roughly two-month period. Before DNA extraction, blood samples from the prospective study were shipped at room temperature or frozen.

The receptor comes from a woman in her 40s who had been exposed to COVID-19. In this chain, TRBV2 is recombined with TRBJ1-2; no D segment can be confidently identified. Sequencing input: PBMCs or T cells enriched from blood (not recorded which). In nucleotides, the sequence is TGTGCCAGCACCGATTCGGGAGCTAACTATGGCTACACCTTC. Translated, it reads CASTDSGANYGYTF.